This T cell receptor beta chain originates from a study of post-analysis software for immune sequencing data. Overall study context: The patients showed relapsing-remitting, secondary progressive and progressive-relapsing multiple sclerosis courses.

Tagging with unique molecular identifiers was a feature of the TCR beta cDNA libraries. The source material, 1 to 10 million T cells, gave rise to approximately 520,000 cDNA molecules. MiXCR, run by TCRdb on the PCR reads, gives a single entry per CDR3 protein. The sample lists roughly 600,000 distinct CDR3 sequences; roughly 47% were seen once. Germline values: CDR1 SSHAT, CDR2 FNYEAQ (reference sequence). The CDR3 sequence is 14 residues long. This clonotype came up many times. Its antigen is not identified. At one boundary the junction diverges from the germline segment, which might be a read error. Regarding the study as a whole: Patients had higher frequencies than controls of roughly five TRBV segments, including TRBV5-6, TRBV5-1 and TRBV20-1. Samples from one preparation batch, clustered by F measure, grouped strongly together.

Material: blood. The chain links TRBV7-7 to TRBJ2-1; a weak D match, TRBD1 (6 bases). The TCR originated in a girl aged 5 to 17 with multiple sclerosis. This CDR3 is CASSSGTSDNEQFF. In DNA, the CDR3 is TGTGCTAGCAGTTCCGGGACATCGGACAATGAGCAGTTCTTC.